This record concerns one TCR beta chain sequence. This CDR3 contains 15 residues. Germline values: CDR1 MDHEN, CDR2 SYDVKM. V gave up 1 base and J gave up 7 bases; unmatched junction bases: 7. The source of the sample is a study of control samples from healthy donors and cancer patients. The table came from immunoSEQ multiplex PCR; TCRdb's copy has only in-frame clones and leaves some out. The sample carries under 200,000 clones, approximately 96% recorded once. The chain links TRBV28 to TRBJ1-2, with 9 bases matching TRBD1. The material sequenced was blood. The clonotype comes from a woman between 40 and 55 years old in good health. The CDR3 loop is CASSLSYRGPFGYTF. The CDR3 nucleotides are TGTGCCAGCAGTTTATCGTACAGGGGGCCTTTTGGCTACACCTTC.